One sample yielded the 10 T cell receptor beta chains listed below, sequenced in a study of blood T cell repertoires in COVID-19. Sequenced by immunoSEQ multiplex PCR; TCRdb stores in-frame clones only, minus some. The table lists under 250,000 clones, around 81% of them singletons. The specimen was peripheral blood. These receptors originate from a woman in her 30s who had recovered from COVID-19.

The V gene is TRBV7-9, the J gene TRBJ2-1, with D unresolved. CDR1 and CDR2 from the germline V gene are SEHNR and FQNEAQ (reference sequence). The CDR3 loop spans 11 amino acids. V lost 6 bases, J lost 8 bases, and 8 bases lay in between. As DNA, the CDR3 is TGTGCCAGCAGTAATGGGCATGAGCAGTTCTTC. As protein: CASSNGHEQFF.

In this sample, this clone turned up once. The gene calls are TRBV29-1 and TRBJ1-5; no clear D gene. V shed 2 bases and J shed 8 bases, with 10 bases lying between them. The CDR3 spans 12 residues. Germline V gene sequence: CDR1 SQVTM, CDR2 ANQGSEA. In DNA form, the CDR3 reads TGCAGCGTTGAAAGCCCCGGGGAGCCCCAGCATTTT. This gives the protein CSVESPGEPQHF. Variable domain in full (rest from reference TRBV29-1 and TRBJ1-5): SAVISQKPSRDICQRGTSLTIQCQVDSQVTMMFWYRQQPGQSLTLIATANQGSEATYESGFVIDKFPISRPNLTFSTLTVSNMSPEDSSIYLCSVESPGEPQHFGDGTRLSIL.

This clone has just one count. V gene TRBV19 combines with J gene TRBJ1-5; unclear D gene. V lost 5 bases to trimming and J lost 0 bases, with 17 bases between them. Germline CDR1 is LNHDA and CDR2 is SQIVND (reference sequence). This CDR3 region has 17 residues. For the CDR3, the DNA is TGTGCCAGTAGTCGAATCCTAGGTAGTTATAGCAATCAGCCCCAGCATTTT. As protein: CASSRILGSYSNQPQHF.

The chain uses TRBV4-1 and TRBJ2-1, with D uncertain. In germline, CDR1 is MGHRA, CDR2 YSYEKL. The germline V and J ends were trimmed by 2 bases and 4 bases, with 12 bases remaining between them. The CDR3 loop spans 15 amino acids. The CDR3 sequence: CASSQLGFLYNEQFF. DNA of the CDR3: TGCGCCAGCAGCCAACTAGGATTTCTTTACAATGAGCAGTTCTTC.

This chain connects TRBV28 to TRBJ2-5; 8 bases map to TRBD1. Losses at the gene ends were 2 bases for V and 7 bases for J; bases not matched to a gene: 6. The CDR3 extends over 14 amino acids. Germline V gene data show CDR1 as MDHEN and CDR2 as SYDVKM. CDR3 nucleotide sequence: TGTGCCAGCAGTTTACGACAGGGGATCGGGACCCAGTACTTC. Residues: CASSLRQGIGTQYF.

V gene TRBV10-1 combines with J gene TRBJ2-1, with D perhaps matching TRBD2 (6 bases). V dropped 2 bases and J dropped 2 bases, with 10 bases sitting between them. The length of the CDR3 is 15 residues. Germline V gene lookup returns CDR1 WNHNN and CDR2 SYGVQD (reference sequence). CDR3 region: CASSETGSPYNEQFF. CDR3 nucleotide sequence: TGCGCCAGCAGTGAGACCGGGAGTCCCTACAATGAGCAGTTCTTC.

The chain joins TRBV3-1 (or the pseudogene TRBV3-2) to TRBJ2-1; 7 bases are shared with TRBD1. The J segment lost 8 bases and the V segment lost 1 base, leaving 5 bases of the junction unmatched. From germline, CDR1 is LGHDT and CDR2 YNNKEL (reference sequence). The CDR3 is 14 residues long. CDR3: CASSQGDRVDEQFF. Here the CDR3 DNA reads TGTGCCAGCAGCCAAGGAGACAGGGTCGATGAGCAGTTCTTC.

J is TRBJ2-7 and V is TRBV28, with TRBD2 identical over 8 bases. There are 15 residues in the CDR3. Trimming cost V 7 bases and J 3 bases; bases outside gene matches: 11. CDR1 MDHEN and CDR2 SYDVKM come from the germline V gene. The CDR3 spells CASKPRLAHRYEQYF. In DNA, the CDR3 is TGTGCCAGCAAACCTCGACTAGCGCACCGCTACGAGCAGTACTTC.

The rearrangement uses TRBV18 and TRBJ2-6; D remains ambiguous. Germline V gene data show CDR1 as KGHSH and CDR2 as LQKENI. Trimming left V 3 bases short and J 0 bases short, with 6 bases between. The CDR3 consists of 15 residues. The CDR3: CASSPQNSGANVLTF. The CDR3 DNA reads TGTGCCAGCTCACCTCAGAACTCTGGGGCCAACGTCCTGACTTTC.

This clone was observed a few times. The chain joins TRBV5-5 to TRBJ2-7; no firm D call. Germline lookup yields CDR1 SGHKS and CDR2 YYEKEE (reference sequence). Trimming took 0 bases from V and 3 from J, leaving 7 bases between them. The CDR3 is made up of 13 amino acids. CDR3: CASSLAAIYEQYF. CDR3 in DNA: TGTGCCAGCAGCTTGGCAGCGATCTACGAGCAGTACTTC.